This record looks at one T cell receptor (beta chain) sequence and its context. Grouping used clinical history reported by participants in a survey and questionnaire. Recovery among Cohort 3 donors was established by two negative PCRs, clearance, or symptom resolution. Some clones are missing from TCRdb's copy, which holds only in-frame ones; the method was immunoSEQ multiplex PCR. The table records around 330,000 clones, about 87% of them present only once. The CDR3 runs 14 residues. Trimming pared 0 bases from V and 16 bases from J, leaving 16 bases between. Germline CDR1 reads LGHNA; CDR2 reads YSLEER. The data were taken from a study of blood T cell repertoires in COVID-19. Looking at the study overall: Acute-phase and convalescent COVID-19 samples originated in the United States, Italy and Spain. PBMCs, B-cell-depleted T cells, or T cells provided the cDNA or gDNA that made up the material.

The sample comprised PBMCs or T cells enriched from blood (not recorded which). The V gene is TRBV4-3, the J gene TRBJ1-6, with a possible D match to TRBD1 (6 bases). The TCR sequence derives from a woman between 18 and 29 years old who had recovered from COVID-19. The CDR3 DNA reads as TGCGCCAGCAGCCAAGATCTTATTGGGGGCGGACTCCACTTT. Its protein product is CASSQDLIGGGLHF.